These T cell receptor beta chains were read from a single sample in a study of cytomegalovirus exposure and HLA in healthy donors. Repertoires were generated with immunoSEQ multiplex PCR, while TCRdb's copy carries only in-frame clones and drops some. Of under 150,000 clones detected, about 78% appear once; the ten largest clones hold approximately 4%. Sequencing was done on a sample of PBMCs. The receptors come from a man between 18 and 29 years old in good health and CMV-seronegative. Both conserved end residues are part of each CDR3. The order of the fields is clone size, J gene, V gene, D gene, CDR3 DNA, CDR3 protein. A D gene is named only where the DNA matches it firmly. Clone size, where shown, is once, few, many, or a class for clones that have expanded.

>-|TRBJ1-6|TRBV7-8|-
TGTGCCAGCAGCTTACAGACAGCGAGCTCCTATAATTCACCCCTCCACTTT
CASSLQTASSYNSPLHF
>-|TRBJ2-1|TRBV9|-
TGTGCCAGCAGCGACCGAACCCAGGGTGGTCCCTACAATGAGCAGTTCTTC
CASSDRTQGGPYNEQFF
>few|TRBJ2-5|TRBV7-2|TRBD2
TGTGCCAGCAGCCAGGGACTAGAAGAGACCCAGTACTTC
CASSQGLEETQYF
>once|TRBJ2-7|TRBV27|TRBD1
TGTGCCAGCAGTTTATCGGGCAGGGGGTTCTCCTACGAGCAGTACTTC
CASSLSGRGFSYEQYF
>-|TRBJ1-6|TRBV7-2|-
TGTGCCAGCAGCTTAGGAGGTGTGGCTTCACCCCTCCACTTT
CASSLGGVASPLHF
>few|TRBJ1-6|TRBV11-3|-
TGTGCCAGCAGCCGCGATCCCCTGTCGAATTCACCCCTCCACTTT
CASSRDPLSNSPLHF
>-|TRBJ2-1|TRBV14|-
TGTGCCAGCAGCCAACCCCAGGACAATGAGCAGTTCTTC
CASSQPQDNEQFF
>-|TRBJ2-7|TRBV27|-
TGTGCCAGCGCATTAAACGGGCCTAGCTCCTACGAGCAGTACTTC
CASALNGPSSYEQYF
>-|TRBJ2-5|TRBV6-1|-
TGTGCCAGGCGGCGGGTAGGGGGGGAAGAGACCCAGTACTTC
CARRRVGGEETQYF
>few|TRBJ2-1|TRBV10-1|TRBD2
TGCGCCAGCGCCGGGGGAGGGGCCTATGGGAATGAGCAGTTCTTC
CASAGGGAYGNEQFF
>-|TRBJ1-2|TRBV30|-
TGTGCCTGGAGTGTACGGGTGCAGTCCAACTATGGCTACACCTTC
CAWSVRVQSNYGYTF
>-|TRBJ2-4|TRBV6-5|-
TGTGCCAGCAGTTACGGTCTGGGACATCGGAACATTCAGTACTTC
CASSYGLGHRNIQYF
>few|TRBJ2-7|TRBV6-1|TRBD1
TGTGCCAGCCTACCCCCCGGGACAGCGCAATACGAGCAGTACTTC
CASLPPGTAQYEQYF
>-|TRBJ2-1|TRBV28|-
TGTGCCAGCAGCCCGGACAGTACCTCCTACAATGAGCAGTTCTTC
CASSPDSTSYNEQFF
>-|TRBJ2-5|TRBV7-3|TRBD1
TGTGCCAGCAGCTCCCGGGACAGGGTGCAAGAGACCCAGTACTTC
CASSSRDRVQETQYF
>-|TRBJ2-7|TRBV11-2|TRBD2
TGTGCCAGCAGCTTAGAACGGGGGGGCTTGTACGAGCAGTACTTC
CASSLERGGLYEQYF
>-|TRBJ2-2|TRBV6-4|-
TGTGCCAGCAGTGTTTCGGTGGGCAGCACCGGGGAGCTGTTTTTT
CASSVSVGSTGELFF
>-|TRBJ2-5|TRBV10-2|TRBD2
TGCGCCAGCAGTGCCTTAGCGGGAGAGACCCAGTACTTC
CASSALAGETQYF
>-|TRBJ2-7|TRBV5-5|TRBD2
TGTGCCAGCAACCCCGGGACTAGCTCCTCCTACGAGCAGTACTTC
CASNPGTSSSYEQYF
>few|TRBJ2-7|TRBV19|TRBD2
TGTGCCAGTAGTACCCGGGGGGTACGACTAGCCTTTTACTACGAGCAGTACTTC
CASSTRGVRLAFYYEQYF
>-|TRBJ2-7|TRBV11-1|-
TGTGCCAGCAGCCGACTGGCAGTTGAGTACGAGCAGTACTTC
CASSRLAVEYEQYF
>-|TRBJ1-1|TRBV27|-
TGTGCCAGCAGTTTCACCGGGAACACTGAAGCTTTCTTT
CASSFTGNTEAFF
>-|TRBJ2-7|TRBV18|TRBD1
TGTGCCAGCTCACCACGACAGGGGACCTACGAGCAGTACTTC
CASSPRQGTYEQYF
>-|TRBJ1-1|TRBV6-5|TRBD1
TGTGCCAGCAGTTACGTGGGACAGGCAACTGAAGCTTTCTTT
CASSYVGQATEAFF
>-|TRBJ1-1|TRBV2|-
TGTGCCAGCAGTGGACAAACGAACACTGAAGCTTTCTTT
CASSGQTNTEAFF
>-|TRBJ2-5|TRBV7-3|-
TGTGCCAGCAGCTTTTACAGGGAAGAGACCCAGTACTTC
CASSFYREETQYF
>once|TRBJ2-3|TRBV13|-
TGTGCCAGCAGCTTAACTGCTGGGCAGGATTCGCAGTATTTT
CASSLTAGQDSQYF
>-|TRBJ2-3|TRBV5-1|TRBD1
TGCGCCAGCAGGGGGACAGGGAAAGCAGATACGCAGTATTTT
CASRGTGKADTQYF
>-|TRBJ2-7|TRBV20-1|-
TGCAGTGCTAGAGAGAGTACCGAGCAGTACTTC
CSARESTEQYF
>-|TRBJ2-2|TRBV11-2|-
TGTGCCAGCAGCTCTCAAGGCCTAGCCTCCGGGGAGCTGTTTTTT
CASSSQGLASGELFF
>few|TRBJ2-7|TRBV5-4|TRBD2
TGTGCCAGCAGCCCGGGGACTAGCGGGAGCTGGCGGCCCTACGAGCAGTACTTC
CASSPGTSGSWRPYEQYF
>-|TRBJ1-2|TRBV5-1|-
TGCGCCAGCAGCGTTACAGGGTATGGCTACACCTTC
CASSVTGYGYTF
>once|TRBJ2-7|TRBV7-6|TRBD2
TGTGCCAGCAGCGCGGGACTAGCGATATACGAGCAGTACTTC
CASSAGLAIYEQYF
>-|TRBJ2-7|TRBV7-9|TRBD1
TGTGCCAGCAGCGCGACAGGGTGGGCAAACGAGCAGTACTTC
CASSATGWANEQYF
>-|TRBJ2-1|TRBV4-2|-
TGTGCCAGCAGCCAAGATTGGCCCCCCAGGGGTACGAAGTTCTTC
CASSQDWPPRGTKFF
>-|TRBJ2-2|TRBV10-1|-
TGCGCCAGCCAGGGGAGTGACACCGGGGAGCTGTTTTTT
CASQGSDTGELFF
>-|TRBJ2-1|TRBV27|TRBD1
TGTGCCAGCAGTTTACCGAGACAGGGGGGCGATGAGCAGTTCTTC
CASSLPRQGGDEQFF
>-|TRBJ2-5|TRBV6-1|-
TGTGCCAGCAGTGAAAGGGGCAGCCAAGAGACCCAGTACTTC
CASSERGSQETQYF
>few|TRBJ1-5|TRBV18|TRBD1
TGTGCCAGCTCCCCGGACAGGGGCAATCAGCCCCAGCATTTT
CASSPDRGNQPQHF
>-|TRBJ2-3|TRBV18|TRBD2
TGTGCCAGCTCACCGTCGCGGGGGGGCGAAGATACGCAGTATTTT
CASSPSRGGEDTQYF
>-|TRBJ2-1|TRBV7-3|-
TGTGCCAGCAGCTTTGGCGTGGGGGCTAGGAATGAGCAGTTCTTC
CASSFGVGARNEQFF
>-|TRBJ1-1|TRBV5-1|TRBD1
TGCGCCAGCAGCCCATCCGGGGGGACAGGGGATTCGGGGGCAACAAATGAAGCTTTCTTT
CASSPSGGTGDSGATNEAFF
>-|TRBJ1-1|TRBV30|-
TGTGCCTGGAGTAGAGGTGGGAGCAACACTGAAGCTTTCTTT
CAWSRGGSNTEAFF
>-|TRBJ1-6|TRBV30|TRBD1
TGTGCCTGGAGGCGGCCAGGGGGCTCTAATTCACCCCTCCACTTT
CAWRRPGGSNSPLHF
>-|TRBJ2-5|TRBV5-1|TRBD2
TGCGCCAGCAGCTTTTCCAGCGGGAGTAACCAAGAGACCCAGTACTTC
CASSFSSGSNQETQYF
>-|TRBJ1-1|TRBV11-3|TRBD1
TGTGCCAGTGACGAATATCAGGGGGCCACTGAAGCTTTCTTT
CASDEYQGATEAFF
>-|TRBJ2-3|TRBV7-2|TRBD1
TGTGCCAGCAGCTCCCCGGACAGGGGGGATGAAAGGTATTTT
CASSSPDRGDERYF
>-|TRBJ2-7|TRBV5-4|TRBD2
TGTGCCAGCAGCGGTGGACTAGCGGACTCCTACGAGCAGTACTTC
CASSGGLADSYEQYF
>-|TRBJ2-4|TRBV9|-
TGTGCCAGCAGCTTGCAGGGCCTCCCTGGAAACATTCAGTACTTC
CASSLQGLPGNIQYF
>few|TRBJ2-5|TRBV14|-
TGTGCCAGCAGTCTCGGTGAGACCCAGTACTTC
CASSLGETQYF
>-|TRBJ2-1|TRBV5-6|-
TGTGCCAGCAGCCTAGGGGGGGTTTACAATGAGCAGTTCTTC
CASSLGGVYNEQFF
>-|TRBJ2-7|TRBV5-4|-
TGTGCCAGCAGCTTGGACCTAGATCCTTCCCCCAACGAGCAGTACTTC
CASSLDLDPSPNEQYF
>-|TRBJ2-7|TRBV27|-
TGTGCCAGCAGTCCCTTTGTTTCGGGTGCCGCCGAGCAGTACTTC
CASSPFVSGAAEQYF
>-|TRBJ1-4|TRBV4-1|-
TGCGCCAGCAGCCAAATCACAGGGTTTGTGTGGGAAAAACTGTTTTTT
CASSQITGFVWEKLFF
>-|TRBJ2-5|TRBV5-1|-
TGCGCCAGCAGCTTGGACGGGCCAGCCTCAGGGCAGGTTCGGGAGACCCAGTACTTC
CASSLDGPASGQVRETQYF
>-|TRBJ2-7|TRBV27|TRBD1
TGTGCCAGCAGCTCAGGGGGAGCCGAGCAGTACTTC
CASSSGGAEQYF
>-|TRBJ2-3|TRBV5-4|TRBD2
TGTGCCAGCAGCGCCCCTCGACAGGGACTAGCGGGGACGAACACAGATACGCAGTATTTT
CASSAPRQGLAGTNTDTQYF
>-|TRBJ1-5|TRBV6-4|TRBD1
TGTGCCAGCAGTCCCCCACACAGGGGAGCCAATAGCAATCAGCCCCAGCATTTT
CASSPPHRGANSNQPQHF
>few|TRBJ2-1|TRBV5-1|-
TGCGCCAGCAGCCCCGGGGACACCCACAATGAGCAGTTCTTC
CASSPGDTHNEQFF
>-|TRBJ1-2|TRBV28|TRBD1
TGTGCCAGCCGACGGGACAGGGACGGCTACACCTTC
CASRRDRDGYTF